The TCR beta chain described here comes from a study of T cells in Graves' hyperthyroidism and ophthalmopathy. As for the study in general: Sampling of peripheral blood happened at initial diagnosis, prior to any treatment.

This clonotype was found many times. Its antigen is as yet unknown. V was clipped by 3 bases and J by 0 bases, with 11 bases between them. The CDR3 consists of 15 residues. Germline CDR1 is MNHEY and CDR2 is SMNVEV (reference sequence). Regions amplified from RNA transcripts were the TCR beta CDR3 regions. Researchers ran a first-round RT-PCR on the TCR CDR3 using the HTBI primer set. TCRdb ran MiXCR on the multiplex PCR reads and lists one entry per CDR3 protein. The sample has around 290,000 distinct CDR3 sequences; more than 15% are singletons. General study results and limits: Peripheral blood also featured most of the thyroid clonotypes expanded above 0.001. The model predicted ophthalmopathy a median about 6.6 months before onset.

Ophthalmopathy cases met thresholds of Clinical Activity Score at least 3, NOSPECS grade at least 4 and duration under 3 months. The chain recombines TRBV27 with TRBJ1-1, with no clear D. Sequenced input: blood. This receptor was taken from an older woman with Graves' ophthalmopathy. The CDR3 here is CASSLNRIMNTEAFF. The CDR3 bases are TGTGCCAGCAGTTTGAATAGGATAATGAACACTGAAGCTTTCTTT.